This entry lists 23 T cell receptor beta chains sequenced from one sample in a study of shared clonotypes between healthy human individuals. Using immunoSEQ multiplex PCR, the repertoire was profiled, and TCRdb retains in-frame clones only, with some absent. The sample includes roughly 1 million clones, roughly 80% of them seen just once. The sample consisted of memory CD4+ T cells sorted from blood. Documented subset: CD45RA-negative fraction. The origin of the receptors is a man aged 18 to 30 in good health.

This clone was observed a single time. The chain employs TRBV9 and TRBJ2-1; no clear D gene. The CDR3 totals 15 residues. Per the germline V gene, CDR1 is SGDLS and CDR2 is YYNGEE. Trimming shortened V by 5 bases and J by 0 bases, and 12 bases separated the two germline ends. The CDR3 nucleotides are TGTGCCAGCAGTCTAGGGCCAGGCTCCTACAATGAGCAGTTCTTC. This codes for CASSLGPGSYNEQFF. The full variable domain, its missing parts supplied by reference TRBV9 and TRBJ2-1, is DSGVTQTPKHLITATGQRVTLRCSPRSGDLSVYWYQQSLDQGLQFLIQYYNGEERAKGNILERFSAQQFPDLHSELNLSSLELGDSALYFCASSLGPGSYNEQFFGPGTRLTVL.

The rearrangement links TRBV10-2 to TRBJ2-7; no clear D gene. The V end lost 3 bases, the J end lost 0 bases, and 12 bases lay between the germline ends. CDR3 length equals 15 residues. CDR1 is WSHSY and CDR2 is SAAADI in the germline V gene. The CDR3 DNA reads TGCGCCAGCAGTGACCTTTGGGTCGGCTCCTACGAGCAGTACTTC. Amino acid sequence: CASSDLWVGSYEQYF.

This chain uses TRBV30 with TRBJ1-5; D is possibly TRBD1 (5 bases). From germline, CDR1 is GTSNPN and CDR2 SVGIG (reference sequence). V lost 4 bases and J lost 6, with 13 bases in between. CDR3 length: 13 residues. This CDR3 reads CAWNSGGGQPQHF. CDR3 sequence (DNA): TGTGCCTGGAATAGCGGGGGGGGTCAGCCCCAGCATTTT.

The V call is TRBV5-4, the J call TRBJ2-3, with D unclear. There are 13 residues in the CDR3. Germline values: CDR1 SGHNT, CDR2 YYREEE (reference sequence). V dropped 1 base and J dropped 5 bases, with 8 bases sitting between them. CDR3 nucleotides: TGTGCCAGCAGCTTGCAGGTGGGAGATACGCAGTATTTT. Protein product: CASSLQVGDTQYF. The whole variable domain, remainder taken from reference TRBV5-4 and TRBJ2-3, is ETGVTQSPTHLIKTRGQQVTLRCSSQSGHNTVSWYQQALGQGPQFIFQYYREEENGRGNFPPRFSGLQFPNYSSELNVNALELDDSALYLCASSLQVGDTQYFGPGTRLTVL.

The CDR3 sequence: CASSSTRMRTGGGGANVLTF. The CDR3 DNA reads as TGTGCCAGCAGCTCCACCCGGATGCGGACAGGGGGCGGTGGGGCCAACGTCCTGACTTTC. V usage is TRBV5-4 and J usage is TRBJ2-6, with 11 nucleotides matching TRBD1. This CDR3 is built from 20 residues. Germline V gene data show CDR1 as SGHNT and CDR2 as YYREEE (reference sequence). The V gene end was trimmed by 3 bases and the J gene end by 3 bases; junction bases not matched to a gene: 14. The full variable domain, its missing parts supplied by reference TRBV5-4 and TRBJ2-6, is ETGVTQSPTHLIKTRGQQVTLRCSSQSGHNTVSWYQQALGQGPQFIFQYYREEENGRGNFPPRFSGLQFPNYSSELNVNALELDDSALYLCASSSTRMRTGGGGANVLTFGAGSRLTVL.

In its sample, this clone was seen many times. Other DNA sequences in the same sample also yield this CDR3. The chain employs TRBV10-2 and TRBJ2-1; D is unresolved. Trimming pared 3 bases from V and 6 bases from J, leaving 6 bases between. This CDR3 has 12 amino acids. Germline values: CDR1 WSHSY, CDR2 SAAADI. CDR3 sequence: CASSEFLNEQFF. The CDR3 region has the DNA TGCGCCAGCAGTGAATTCCTCAATGAGCAGTTCTTC.

This clone was observed a handful of times. The chain carries TRBV5-4 and TRBJ2-2; D might be TRBD1 or TRBD2, each matching 6 bases. The CDR3 runs 16 residues. Germline lookup yields CDR1 SGHNT and CDR2 YYREEE (reference sequence). The V end lost 0 bases, the J end lost 6 bases, and 15 bases lay between the germline ends. The CDR3 protein is CASSLVGGGLSGELFF. The DNA for the CDR3 is TGTGCCAGCAGCTTGGTGGGGGGCGGTCTTTCCGGGGAGCTGTTTTTT. The full variable domain, completed using reference TRBV5-4 and TRBJ2-2, is ETGVTQSPTHLIKTRGQQVTLRCSSQSGHNTVSWYQQALGQGPQFIFQYYREEENGRGNFPPRFSGLQFPNYSSELNVNALELDDSALYLCASSLVGGGLSGELFFGEGSRLTVL.

The rearrangement links TRBV4-1 to TRBJ2-7; possible D gene TRBD2, 6 bases. CDR1 is MGHRA, CDR2 YSYEKL, per germline. The ends were cut back, 4 bases at V and 4 bases at J, with 20 bases in the middle. The CDR3 consists of 16 residues. Written as DNA, the CDR3 is TGCGCCAGCAGCCTTACCGGAGGGGCAGGGCAGTACGAGCAGTACTTC. It codes for CASSLTGGAGQYEQYF.

This clone has just a few counts. V is TRBV30 and J is TRBJ1-1; no reliable D call. CDR1 and CDR2 from the germline V gene are GTSNPN and SVGIG (reference sequence). The CDR3 runs 13 residues. V was pared by 6 bases and J by 2 bases, with 13 bases between. The CDR3 reads CACHRRQNTEAFF. CDR3 DNA: TGTGCCTGCCACCGCCGGCAAAACACTGAAGCTTTCTTT.

The J gene is TRBJ1-2, the V gene TRBV28; TRBD1 matches 7 bases. J was trimmed by 0 bases and V by 5 bases; bases with no gene match: 12. CDR1 and CDR2 from the germline V gene are MDHEN and SYDVKM. The CDR3 is 17 amino acids. The DNA for the CDR3 is TGTGCCAGCAGTGTCGACAGGGACCTACTAGCTAACTATGGCTACACCTTC. This encodes CASSVDRDLLANYGYTF.

V and J are TRBV7-9 and TRBJ1-2; D is possibly TRBD1 (6 bases). Trimming removed 5 bases from V and 7 bases from J, with 14 bases in between. This CDR3 comprises 13 residues. The V gene's germline CDR1 is SEHNR and CDR2 FQNEAQ (reference sequence). DNA of the CDR3: TGTGCCAGCAGCCCGGACAGTTTGAGTGGCTACACCTTC. Residues: CASSPDSLSGYTF. Full variable domain (missing parts from reference TRBV7-9 and TRBJ1-2): DTGVSQNPRHKITKRGQNVTFRCDPISEHNRLYWYRQTLGQGPEFLTYFQNEAQLEKSRLLSDRFSAERPKGSFSTLEIQRTEQGDSAMYLCASSPDSLSGYTFGSGTRLTVV.

The chain recombines TRBV6-5 with TRBJ1-1, with no clear D. CDR3 length: 11 amino acids. Trimming stripped 8 bases from V and 5 bases from J, with 9 bases between. Per germline, CDR1 MNHEY and CDR2 SVGAGI. The DNA of the CDR3 is TGTGCCAGCGGGGTGGTTACTGAAGCTTTCTTT. Amino acids: CASGVVTEAFF.

The table lists this clone with a count of one. The genes are TRBV5-3 and TRBJ2-7, with no clear D. TRBV5-3 is annotated as an ORF whose role is uncertain. V lost 8 bases to trimming and J lost 6 bases, with 12 bases between them. The CDR3 spans 11 residues. CDR3 residues: CARYPAPEQYF. DNA for the CDR3: TGTGCCAGGTACCCCGCCCCCGAGCAGTACTTC.

The chain is built from TRBV5-1 and TRBJ2-2; maybe TRBD2 (7 bases). The CDR3 is made up of 15 amino acids. CDR1 is SGHRS and CDR2 is YFSETQ in the germline V gene. The V and J ends lost 4 bases and 7 bases respectively, with 17 bases between them. The CDR3 DNA reads TGCGCCAGCAGCCCGTGGGGGGGGCAACACGGGGAGCTGTTTTTT. This codes for CASSPWGGQHGELFF.

This clone has at least ten counts. V is TRBV5-1 and J is TRBJ2-5; 11 positions match TRBD2. Losses at the gene ends were 5 bases for V and 5 bases for J; bases not matched to a gene: 8. This CDR3 has 15 residues. CDR1 is SGHRS, CDR2 YFSETQ, per germline. The CDR3: CASSTIAGGPETQYF. CDR3 nucleotide sequence: TGCGCCAGCAGTACCATAGCGGGAGGGCCGGAGACCCAGTACTTC.

The J gene is TRBJ2-5, the V gene TRBV5-4; 9 nucleotides align to TRBD2. CDR3 length: 15 residues. The germline CDR1 and CDR2 sequences are SGHNT and YYREEE (reference sequence). V lost 5 bases to trimming and J lost 2 bases; unmatched junction nucleotides: 7. The CDR3 protein is CASRKTSGTQETQYF. In DNA, the CDR3 is TGTGCCAGCAGAAAGACTAGCGGCACTCAAGAGACCCAGTACTTC.

The chain has TRBV7-6 and TRBJ2-1; 11 bases agree with TRBD2. Germline lookup yields CDR1 SGHVS and CDR2 FNYEAQ. Trimming removed 2 bases from V and 6 bases from J; junction bases left unmatched: 3. The CDR3 spans 15 residues. CDR3 residues: CASSLLLAGGNEQFF. CDR3 bases: TGTGCCAGCAGCTTATTGCTAGCGGGAGGCAATGAGCAGTTCTTC.

V gene TRBV5-8 combines with J gene TRBJ1-4; 7 bases are shared with TRBD1. Germline V gene sequence: CDR1 SGHTS, CDR2 YDEGEE. The junction had 12 bases not matched to a gene; V was cut back by 4 bases and J by 0 bases. The CDR3 extends over 18 amino acids. This CDR3 is CASSRTGTATATNEKLFF. CDR3 DNA sequence: TGTGCCAGCAGCCGCACCGGGACAGCGACAGCAACTAATGAAAAACTGTTTTTT. Based on the CDR3 plus reference TRBV5-8 and TRBJ1-4, the full variable domain is EAGVTQSPTHLIKTRGQQATLRCSPISGHTSVYWYQQALGLGLQFLLWYDEGEERNRGNFPPRFSGRQFPNYSSELNVNALELEDSALYLCASSRTGTATATNEKLFFGSGTQLSVL.

This clone occurred a few times. V is TRBV11-2 and J is TRBJ2-7, with D possibly being TRBD2 (6 bases). Germline CDR1 and CDR2: SGHAT and FQNNGV. Trimming pared 4 bases from V and 9 bases from J, leaving 13 bases between. The length of the CDR3 is 12 residues. The CDR3 here is CASSSSGVRQYF. DNA for the CDR3: TGTGCCAGCAGCTCCTCGGGAGTTCGGCAGTACTTC. Full variable domain (missing parts from reference TRBV11-2 and TRBJ2-7): EAGVAQSPRYKIIEKRQSVAFWCNPISGHATLYWYQQILGQGPKLLIQFQNNGVVDDSQLPKDRFSAERLKGVDSTLKIQPAKLEDSAVYLCASSSSGVRQYFGPGTRLTVT.

This sequence joins TRBV18 and TRBJ2-7; 8 bases map to TRBD1. From germline, CDR1 is KGHSH and CDR2 LQKENI. The CDR3 length is 16 residues. With V trimmed by 4 bases and J by 0 bases, 8 bases remained unmatched. The CDR3 bases are TGTGCCAGCTCACACGGGACAGGCCCCAGCTCCTACGAGCAGTACTTC. Translation: CASSHGTGPSSYEQYF.

This chain links TRBV5-5 with TRBJ2-7; 10 bases align to TRBD1. CDR1 and CDR2 (germline): SGHKS, YYEKEE (reference sequence). The CDR3 length is 14 residues. Trimming at V came to 5 bases and at J to 5 bases, leaving 7 bases not matched to a gene. DNA of the CDR3: TGTGCCAGCAGACCGGGACAGGGGTTGAACGAGCAGTACTTC. Protein product: CASRPGQGLNEQYF.

This clone was detected once. The CDR3 reads CASTTSGGAQETQYF. CDR3 nucleotide sequence: TGCGCCAGTACGACTAGCGGGGGCGCCCAAGAGACCCAGTACTTC. The chain links TRBV5-1 to TRBJ2-5, with 12 bases identical to TRBD2. This CDR3 spans 15 amino acids. Germline CDR1 SGHRS, CDR2 YFSETQ. The J segment lost 1 base and the V segment lost 8 bases, leaving 6 bases of the junction unmatched.

The V and J genes are TRBV2 and TRBJ2-3, with D uncertain. The germline V gene has CDR1 SNHLY and CDR2 FYNNEI. V shed 2 bases and J shed 0 bases, with 9 bases lying between them. The CDR3 length is 15 residues. As DNA, the CDR3 is TGTGCCAGCAGTGAATTACTATCTAGCACAGATACGCAGTATTTT. Translating it yields CASSELLSSTDTQYF.